This is a list of T cell receptor beta chains from one sample in a study of T cells after yellow fever vaccination. TCRdb ran MiXCR on the 5' RACE reads and lists one entry per CDR3 protein. This sample has 250,000 to 350,000 distinct CDR3 sequences, with around 4.5% found just once. Sequencing was performed on PBMCs, taken 15 days after the yellow fever booster vaccination. Every receptor here comes from a young man who received the YFV17D yellow fever vaccine. CDR3s include the opening cysteine and the closing phenylalanine or tryptophan. A D gene is named only where the DNA matches it firmly. Clone size is not always given. Where it is, it says once, few, many or a class for expanded clones.

j_call,clone_size,d_call,v_call,cdr3_nt,cdr3_aa
TRBJ1-2,many,TRBD1,TRBV5-5,TGTGCCAGCAGCCCGGGGGACAGCAACTATGGCTACACCTTC,CASSPGDSNYGYTF
TRBJ2-2,few,-,TRBV20-1,TGCAGTGCGAGCGTCCAAGGTCCCGGGGAGCTGTTTTTT,CSASVQGPGELFF
TRBJ2-2,many,-,TRBV4-3,TGCGCCAGACTACTCGGGACAAAGAACACCGGGGAGCTGTTTTTT,CARLLGTKNTGELFF
TRBJ2-3,few,-,TRBV3-1,TGTGCCAGCAGCCCTCGCAGCATCAGCACAGATACGCAGTATTTT,CASSPRSISTDTQYF
TRBJ2-5,many,-,TRBV7-2,TGTGCCAGCAGCTTAGAATCTATGGCCCAGTACTTC,CASSLESMAQYF
TRBJ2-2,many,TRBD1,TRBV5-5,TGTGCCAGCAGCTTGCCAGGACAGGGTGGAACCGGGGAGCTGTTTTTT,CASSLPGQGGTGELFF
TRBJ1-4,-,-,TRBV4-3,TGCGCCAGCAGCCAAGATCTATCCGAAAAACTGTTTTTT,CASSQDLSEKLFF
TRBJ2-1,many,-,TRBV5-1,TGCGCCAGCAGCTGGGGGCTAGCGTCAAATGAGCAGTTCTTC,CASSWGLASNEQFF
TRBJ2-1,many,-,TRBV6-5,TGTGCCAGCAGTTATCAATCGCGTATCTCCTACAATGAGCAGTTCTTC,CASSYQSRISYNEQFF
TRBJ2-5,-,-,TRBV3-1,TGTGCCAGCAGCCAAAGCGTCTCAGGGGAGACCCAGTACTTC,CASSQSVSGETQYF
TRBJ1-1,many,-,TRBV4-3,TGCGCCAGCAGCCAAGATCGCACTGAAGCTTTCTTT,CASSQDRTEAFF
TRBJ2-2,few,TRBD2,TRBV4-1,TGCGCCAGCAGCCAAGATTGGAGCGGGGGACTCCCCAGGGAGCTGTTTTTT,CASSQDWSGGLPRELFF
TRBJ1-2,many,-,TRBV7-9,TGTGCCAGCAGCTCAACGGCCTGGGGCTACACCTTC,CASSSTAWGYTF
TRBJ2-3,many,-,TRBV4-2,TGTGCCAGCAGCTATCAGCGCCAGACAGATACGCAGTATTTT,CASSYQRQTDTQYF
TRBJ2-1,-,TRBD1,TRBV9,TGTGCCAGCAGCGTAGGAGGGACAGAGGGCGATGAGCAGTTCTTC,CASSVGGTEGDEQFF
TRBJ1-6,-,-,TRBV9,TGTGCCAGCAGCGTCAGGGCTCTGGGCTATCAGGACCGGCCCCCGGCTCCACTTTTT,CASSVRALGYQDRPPAPLF
TRBJ2-1,-,-,TRBV6-2/TRBV6-3,TGTGCCAGCAGGACTCACTACGATGAGCAGTTCTTC,CASRTHYDEQFF
TRBJ2-5,many,TRBD1,TRBV10-3,TGTGCCATCAGTGAGAGCTCCGGGACAGGGGACAACCAGTACTTC,CAISESSGTGDNQYF
TRBJ1-4,few,-,TRBV6-5,TGTGCCAGCAGTTACTCTTGGACGGCTAATGAAAAACTGTTTTTT,CASSYSWTANEKLFF
TRBJ2-5,many,-,TRBV4-3,TGCGCCAGCAGCCAAGAATCCGGGGGCCCTTTTTGGGAGACCCAGTACTTC,CASSQESGGPFWETQYF
TRBJ1-2,-,-,TRBV4-1,TGCGCCAGCAGCCAAGAGGGGAAGACATATGGCTACACCTTC,CASSQEGKTYGYTF
TRBJ1-2,many,-,TRBV12-3/TRBV12-4,TGTGCCAGCAGTTTAGCCGAATCAGGCAACTATGGCTACACCTTC,CASSLAESGNYGYTF
TRBJ1-6,few,-,TRBV2,TGTGCCAGCAGTGGACAGTATAATTCACCCCTCCACTTT,CASSGQYNSPLHF
TRBJ2-6,-,-,TRBV6-6,TGTGCCAGCAGTCCCCGAGGAGCCCAGTCAGCCGGGGCCAACGTCCTGACTTTC,CASSPRGAQSAGANVLTF
TRBJ2-3,many,-,TRBV20-1,TGCAGTGCGATCCTCCAATTCACAGATACGCAGTATTTT,CSAILQFTDTQYF
TRBJ1-1,few,-,TRBV28,TGTGCCAGCAGAAACCGACGGGCCCGCACTGAAGCTTTCTTT,CASRNRRARTEAFF
TRBJ2-7,-,-,TRBV6-2/TRBV6-3,TGTGCCAGCAGTTATGGGACGCCAGACTACTACGAGCAGTACTTC,CASSYGTPDYYEQYF
TRBJ2-5,few,-,TRBV18,TGTGCCAGCTCACCAATAGAGGAGACCCAGTACTTC,CASSPIEETQYF
TRBJ1-4,many,-,TRBV4-1,TGCGCCAGCAGCCAGTTGGGGGCCTATGAAAAACTGTTTTTT,CASSQLGAYEKLFF
TRBJ1-1,few,-,TRBV19,TGTGCCAGTACCAAACAGGGAATCGGCACTGAAGCTTTCTTT,CASTKQGIGTEAFF
TRBJ2-3,many,-,TRBV29-1,TGCAGCGTTTACAAATGGGACTCCACAGATACGCAGTATTTT,CSVYKWDSTDTQYF
TRBJ2-3,many,TRBD1,TRBV18,TGTGCCAGCTCACAGTCGCAGGGGGACACAGATACGCAGTATTTT,CASSQSQGDTDTQYF
TRBJ2-3,many,-,TRBV7-2,TGTGCCAGCAGCTTCGAACTAGTAACAGATACGCAGTATTTT,CASSFELVTDTQYF